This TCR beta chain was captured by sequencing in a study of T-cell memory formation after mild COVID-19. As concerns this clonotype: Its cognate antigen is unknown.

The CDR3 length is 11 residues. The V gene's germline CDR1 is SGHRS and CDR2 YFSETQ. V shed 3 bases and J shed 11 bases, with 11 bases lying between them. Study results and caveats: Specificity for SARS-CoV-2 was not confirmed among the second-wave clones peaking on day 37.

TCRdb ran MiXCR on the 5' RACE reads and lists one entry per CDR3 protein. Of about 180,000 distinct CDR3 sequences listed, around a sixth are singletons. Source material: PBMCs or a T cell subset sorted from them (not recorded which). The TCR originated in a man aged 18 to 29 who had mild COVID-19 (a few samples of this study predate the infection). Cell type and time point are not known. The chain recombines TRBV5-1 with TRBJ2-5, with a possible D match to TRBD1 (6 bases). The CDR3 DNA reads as TGCGCCAGCAGCTCGGACAGTGAGCAGTACTTC. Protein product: CASSSDSEQYF. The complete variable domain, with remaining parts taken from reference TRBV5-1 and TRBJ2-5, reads KAGVTQTPRYLIKTRGQQVTLSCSPISGHRSVSWYQQTPGQGLQFLFEYFSETQRNKGNFPGRFSGRQFSNSRSEMNVSTLELGDSALYLCASSSDSEQYFGPGTRLLVL.